Below, 21 T cell receptor beta chains from the same sample are listed, as sequenced in a study of blood T cell repertoires in COVID-19. The assay was immunoSEQ multiplex PCR, and TCRdb's table has in-frame clones only and misses some. The sample has approximately 68,000 clones; about 88% are singletons. The sample comprised peripheral blood. These receptors came from a man between 65 and 85 years old with active or convalescent COVID-19.

About this clone: The same CDR3 also results from other DNA sequences found in this sample. The V call is TRBV29-1, the J call TRBJ2-7; 8 positions agree with TRBD1. From germline, CDR1 is SQVTM and CDR2 ANQGSEA. The V gene end was trimmed by 7 bases and the J gene end by 5 bases; junction bases not matched to a gene: 7. The CDR3 has 12 residues. The CDR3 reads CSAGQGADEQYF. The CDR3 region has the DNA TGCAGCGCTGGACAGGGCGCGGACGAGCAGTACTTC.

The chain employs TRBV7-9 and TRBJ2-7, with a possible D match to TRBD1 (6 bases). Germline loops: CDR1 SEHNR, CDR2 FQNEAQ (reference sequence). With 9 bases removed from V and 1 base from J, the gap between germline ends came to 13 bases. This CDR3 is 13 amino acids long. The CDR3 DNA reads as TGTGCCAGTACTAGGGACAAATCCTACGAGCAGTACTTC. Translated, it gives CASTRDKSYEQYF.

The rearrangement joins TRBV6-7 to TRBJ2-1, with D maybe TRBD2 (6 bases). TRBV6-7 is noted as an ORF with a role that remains uncertain. The CDR3 is 12 residues long. Trimming removed 9 bases from V and 4 bases from J, with 10 bases in between. The chain's CDR3 is CARNGRYNEQFF. CDR3 sequence (DNA): TGTGCCAGAAACGGGAGATACAATGAGCAGTTCTTC.

This chain links TRBV7-8 with TRBJ2-6, with a possible D match to TRBD1 (6 bases). CDR1 and CDR2 (germline): SGHVS, FQNEAQ. The CDR3 loop spans 18 amino acids. V was shortened by 6 bases and J by 0 bases, with 18 bases between the two germline ends. The CDR3, as DNA: TGTGCCAGCAGTCGTTCTCCGACAGGAATCTCTGGGGCCAACGTCCTGACTTTC. Its protein product is CASSRSPTGISGANVLTF. The complete variable domain, with remaining parts taken from reference TRBV7-8 and TRBJ2-6, reads GAGVSQSPRYKVAKRGQDVALRCDPISGHVSLFWYQQALGQGPEFLTYFQNEAQLDKSGLPSDRFFAERPEGSVSTLKIQRTQQEDSAVYLCASSRSPTGISGANVLTFGAGSRLTVL.

J is TRBJ1-6 and V is TRBV2; D ambiguous. The CDR3 has 14 residues. Germline CDR1 is SNHLY and CDR2 is FYNNEI. The V end lost 1 base, the J end lost 5 bases, and 6 bases lay between the germline ends. The CDR3 DNA is TGTGCCAGCAGTGAAGTCGGAGATAATTCACCCCTCCACTTT. The encoded protein is CASSEVGDNSPLHF.

The genes are TRBV6-6 and TRBJ2-7; 7 nucleotides agree with TRBD1. The CDR3 spans 14 residues. CDR1 is MNHNY, CDR2 SVGAGI, per germline (reference sequence). V dropped 0 bases and J dropped 6; count of bases not matched to a gene: 5. The CDR3 coding sequence is TGTGCCAGCAGTTACTCTGAGACAGGGCTCGAGCAGTACTTC. It yields the protein CASSYSETGLEQYF.

The CDR3 spells CASRIGTSGLTQYF. CDR3 coding DNA: TGTGCCAGCAGGATAGGGACTAGCGGTCTTACGCAGTATTTT. This chain uses TRBV5-4 with TRBJ2-3; 11 bases align to TRBD2. The CDR3 is 14 amino acids. Germline V gene sequence: CDR1 SGHNT, CDR2 YYREEE (reference sequence). Trimming at V came to 5 bases and at J to 8 bases, leaving 7 bases not matched to a gene.

This rearrangement joins TRBV5-1 to TRBJ1-1; TRBD1 aligns across 7 bases. The V and J ends lost 1 base and 1 base, in that order; junction bases with no gene match: 4. Germline V gene lookup returns CDR1 SGHRS and CDR2 YFSETQ. The CDR3 is made up of 15 amino acids. DNA of the CDR3: TGCGCCAGCAGCTTGTACAACAGGGGGAACACTGAAGCTTTCTTT. This gives the protein CASSLYNRGNTEAFF. Full variable domain (remainder filled in from reference TRBV5-1 and TRBJ1-1): KAGVTQTPRYLIKTRGQQVTLSCSPISGHRSVSWYQQTPGQGLQFLFEYFSETQRNKGNFPGRFSGRQFSNSRSEMNVSTLELGDSALYLCASSLYNRGNTEAFFGQGTRLTVV.

This sequence joins TRBV10-3 and TRBJ2-1; 10 bases agree with TRBD2. V shed 3 bases, J shed 5 bases, and the junction held 1 base outside the gene matches. Germline V gene lookup returns CDR1 ENHRY and CDR2 SYGVKD. The CDR3 loop spans 14 amino acids. The CDR3 DNA reads TGTGCCATCAGTGAACTAGCGGGGAACAATGAGCAGTTCTTC. As protein: CAISELAGNNEQFF.

The chain links TRBV29-1 to TRBJ2-5; D remains unclear. Trimming stripped 7 bases from V and 3 bases from J, with 12 bases between. Germline V gene data show CDR1 as SQVTM and CDR2 as ANQGSEA. The CDR3 contains 12 residues. The DNA for the CDR3 is TGCAGCGCCGCGGATCCGAAAGAGACCCAGTACTTC. Translating it yields CSAADPKETQYF.

This clone was observed once. The chain combines TRBV7-9 with TRBJ1-1; TRBD1 is a possible D gene (6 bases). With 5 bases removed from V and 3 bases from J, the gap between germline ends came to 13 bases. This CDR3 is 14 amino acids long. Per the germline V gene, CDR1 is SEHNR and CDR2 is FQNEAQ (reference sequence). In nucleotides, the CDR3 is TGTGCCAGCAGCCCACCAGGGGTTGACACTGAAGCTTTCTTT. Protein: CASSPPGVDTEAFF.

The chain couples TRBV6-5 to TRBJ1-5; 8 nucleotides align to TRBD1. After removal of 0 bases from V and 5 bases from J, the junction contained 3 bases not matched to a gene. Germline V CDR1 and CDR2: MNHEY, SVGAGI. The CDR3 runs 15 residues. CDR3 bases: TGTGCCAGCAGTTACTCGTACAGGGGGGATCAGCCCCAGCATTTT. Residues: CASSYSYRGDQPQHF.

V usage is TRBV6-6 and J usage is TRBJ1-6, with TRBD1 matching over 10 bases. V trimming: 5 bases; J trimming: 7 bases; junction bases outside the gene matches: 11. CDR1 MNHNY and CDR2 SVGAGI come from the germline V gene (reference sequence). The CDR3 spans 17 residues. The CDR3 region is CASSPTLGGQGNSPLHF. The CDR3 DNA follows: TGTGCCAGCAGTCCGACCTTAGGGGGACAGGGGAATTCACCCCTCCACTTT.

The chain carries TRBV19 and TRBJ2-7; weak D call: TRBD2 (6 bases). The CDR3 has 16 amino acids. V lost 3 bases to trimming and J lost 3 bases, with 18 bases between them. Germline V lookup: CDR1 LNHDA, CDR2 SQIVND (reference sequence). The CDR3 region is CASSIGKRAQIYEQYF. Written as DNA, the CDR3 is TGTGCCAGTAGTATCGGCAAGCGGGCTCAGATCTACGAGCAGTACTTC.

The chain is built from TRBV5-4 and TRBJ1-2; D is perhaps TRBD1 (5 bases). V gave up 0 bases and J gave up 8 bases, with 20 bases separating them. Germline CDR1 is SGHNT and CDR2 is YYREEE (reference sequence). The CDR3 sequence is 16 residues long. The CDR3 DNA is TGTGCCAGCAGCTTGGGAGGACAAGGGGCCTCTCGGGGCTACACCTTC. Translated: CASSLGGQGASRGYTF.

The gene calls are TRBV2 and TRBJ1-4; a possible D gene is TRBD1 (6 bases). The germline V gene encodes CDR1 SNHLY and CDR2 FYNNEI. The CDR3 is 14 amino acids. V was shortened by 8 bases and J by 8 bases, with 18 bases between the two germline ends. CDR3 residues: CASGATGLGEKLFF. In DNA form, the CDR3 reads TGTGCCAGCGGGGCTACAGGGTTGGGCGAAAAACTGTTTTTT.

This rearrangement joins TRBV18 to TRBJ1-1; unclear D gene. V lost 1 base and J 8 bases, leaving 17 bases between the germline ends. Per germline, CDR1 KGHSH and CDR2 LQKENI. The CDR3 has 15 amino acids. The CDR3 spells CASSPLQQFRTEAFF. The CDR3 nucleotides read TGTGCCAGCTCACCACTCCAACAGTTTAGAACAGAAGCTTTCTTT.

The gene calls are TRBV19 and TRBJ1-2; 10 positions agree with TRBD1. The V and J ends lost 7 bases and 7 bases, in that order; junction bases with no gene match: 12. This CDR3 contains 15 residues. Germline lookup yields CDR1 LNHDA and CDR2 SQIVND (reference sequence). The CDR3 nucleotides read TGTGCCAGTACCTCCATGGGACAGGGGAGACTTGGCTACACCTTC. This translates into CASTSMGQGRLGYTF. The whole variable domain, filled in from reference TRBV19 and TRBJ1-2, reads DGGITQSPKYLFRKEGQNVTLSCEQNLNHDAMYWYRQDPGQGLRLIYYSQIVNDFQKGDIAEGYSVSREKKESFPLTVTSAQKNPTAFYLCASTSMGQGRLGYTFGSGTRLTVV.

This clone was seen more than once but under ten times. This chain joins TRBV19 and TRBJ1-2; D is undetermined. From germline, CDR1 is LNHDA and CDR2 SQIVND (reference sequence). This CDR3 spans 15 amino acids. With 3 bases removed from V and 0 bases from J, the gap between germline ends came to 11 bases. The CDR3 here is CASSMALPANYGYTF. As DNA, the CDR3 is TGTGCCAGTAGTATGGCTCTCCCAGCTAACTATGGCTACACCTTC.

V gene TRBV27 combines with J gene TRBJ2-1; 14 bases fit TRBD2. Trimming removed 2 bases from V and 7 bases from J; junction bases left unmatched: 4. This CDR3 has 16 residues. Germline CDR1 and CDR2: MNHEY and SMNVEV (reference sequence). The DNA for the CDR3 is TGTGCCAGCAGTTTACGACTAGCGGGGGGGCAAAATGAGCAGTTCTTC. The encoded protein is CASSLRLAGGQNEQFF.

Turning to this clone: The sample carries other DNA sequences with the same CDR3. The chain links TRBV10-3 to TRBJ1-2, with 8 bases matching TRBD1. The length of the CDR3 is 13 residues. V lost 0 bases, J lost 8 bases, and 2 bases stayed unmatched. Germline values: CDR1 ENHRY, CDR2 SYGVKD. The CDR3 DNA reads TGTGCCATCAGTGAGTCAGGACAGGGCGGCTACACCTTC. Translation gives CAISESGQGGYTF.